These T cell receptor beta chains were read from a single sample in a study of PD-1 blockade in classical Hodgkin lymphoma. Method: immunoSEQ multiplex PCR; TCRdb's copy keeps in-frame clones and lacks some. In the table there are 50,000 or so clones, more than 85% of which are singletons. Here the sequenced sample was peripheral blood mononuclear cells (PBMCs), taken before the second cycle of nivolumab. The receptors were sampled from a human donor with classical Hodgkin lymphoma. Each CDR3 is given with its conserved first and last residue. A D gene is named only where the DNA matches it firmly. Clone size is given for some rows only: seen once, a few or many times, or a class if the clone is expanded.

V	J	size	D	DNA	CDR3
TRBV18	TRBJ2-7	-	-	TGTGCCAGCTCCACCCCCCAATACGAGCAGTACTTC	CASSTPQYEQYF
TRBV9	TRBJ2-3	-	-	TGTGCCAGCAGCGTAGCAGGGCGGCACACAGATACGCAGTATTTT	CASSVAGRHTDTQYF
TRBV19	TRBJ1-1	-	-	TGTGCCAGTACTCTCCAAGAGGGGGGGTATGTCTTT	CASTLQEGGYVF
TRBV14	TRBJ2-7	-	TRBD2	TGTGCCAGCAGCCAACCTAGCGGGACGGTCTACGAGCAGTACTTC	CASSQPSGTVYEQYF
TRBV27	TRBJ2-1	-	-	TGTGCCAGCAGTTCCGACGGGGAGCAGTTCTTC	CASSSDGEQFF
TRBV11-1	TRBJ1-1	-	TRBD1	TGTGCCAGCAGCTCGGACAGGGGCACTGAAGCTTTCTTT	CASSSDRGTEAFF
TRBV9	TRBJ2-1	-	TRBD2	TGTGCCAGCAGCGTAGATCGAAATAGCGGGGCGTACAATGAGCAGTTCTTC	CASSVDRNSGAYNEQFF
TRBV11-2	TRBJ2-3	-	-	TGTGCCAGCAGCCCCACCCACCTGGCGTCTACAGATACGCAGTATTTT	CASSPTHLASTDTQYF
TRBV5-1	TRBJ2-3	-	-	TGCGCCAGCAGTTGGCAGGTCGGGGATACGCAGTATTTT	CASSWQVGDTQYF
TRBV2	TRBJ1-1	-	TRBD1	TGTGCCAGCAGGGGTCCCGGGACAGGGCCGAACACTGAAGCTTTCTTT	CASRGPGTGPNTEAFF
TRBV9	TRBJ2-3	-	TRBD2	TGTGCCAGCAGCACTAGCGGGGGGGGACGAGATACGCAGTATTTT	CASSTSGGGRDTQYF
TRBV7-4	TRBJ1-1	-	-	TGTGCCAGCAGCCCTTACGGCACTGAAGCTTTCTTT	CASSPYGTEAFF
TRBV7-3	TRBJ2-1	once	TRBD2	TGTGCCAGCAGCCCCATTGGGGGGGGAGGTTCCTACAATGAGCAGTTCTTC	CASSPIGGGGSYNEQFF
TRBV11-3	TRBJ2-3	-	TRBD1	TGTGCCAGCAGCTCGGGACAGGGAGCAGATACGCAGTATTTT	CASSSGQGADTQYF
TRBV19	TRBJ2-7	-	-	TGTGCCAGTAGTATAGATTCGTGGGGCGAAGACAGATCCTACGAGCAGTACTTC	CASSIDSWGEDRSYEQYF
TRBV30	TRBJ1-5	-	-	TGTGCCTGGAGGGGAACAGAGGGCCGGCGCAATCAGCCCCAGCATTTT	CAWRGTEGRRNQPQHF
TRBV2	TRBJ1-2	-	TRBD1	TGTGCCAGCGCCGGGACAGGGACCCATGGCTACACCTTC	CASAGTGTHGYTF
TRBV4-2	TRBJ2-7	-	-	TGTGCCAGCAGCCAAGGGAGCTCCTACGAGCAGTACTTC	CASSQGSSYEQYF
TRBV7-2	TRBJ1-2	-	-	TGTGCCAGCAGTTCTCTACAGGGCTATGGCTACACCTTC	CASSSLQGYGYTF
TRBV30	TRBJ1-1	-	TRBD1	TGTGCCTGGAGTCGGCGGGACAGGCCCCTAACCGCTGAAGCTTTCTTT	CAWSRRDRPLTAEAFF
TRBV27	TRBJ2-1	-	-	TGTGCCAGCAGCCGTGTTATGTACAATGAGCAGTTCTTC	CASSRVMYNEQFF
TRBV19	TRBJ1-1	-	TRBD1	TGTGCCAGTAGTGAGAGGACAGGGATGAACACTGAAGCTTTCTTT	CASSERTGMNTEAFF
TRBV5-1	TRBJ2-7	once	-	TGCGCCAGCAGCTTGAATTCAGCTCCATACGAGCAGTACTTC	CASSLNSAPYEQYF
TRBV9	TRBJ1-1	-	-	TGTGCCAGCAGCTTGGCGGATCTGAACACTGAAGCTTTCTTT	CASSLADLNTEAFF
TRBV2	TRBJ2-4	once	-	TGTGCCAGCAGTGAACAGGATAACATTCAGTACTTC	CASSEQDNIQYF
TRBV7-2	TRBJ2-7	-	TRBD2	TGTGCCAGCAGCTGGGTGTCTAGCGGGCACTCCTACGAGCAGTACTTC	CASSWVSSGHSYEQYF
TRBV29-1	TRBJ2-1	-	TRBD1	TGCAGCGTTGAAGGGGACAGGGGGCAAAATGAGCAGTTCTTC	CSVEGDRGQNEQFF
TRBV19	TRBJ1-5	-	TRBD1	TGTGCCAGCCAACCGGGACAGGGATTTCAGCCCCAGCATTTT	CASQPGQGFQPQHF
TRBV5-4	TRBJ2-5	once	-	TGTGCCAGCAGCTTGAAGGGGGAAGAGACCCAGTACTTC	CASSLKGEETQYF
TRBV9	TRBJ2-2	-	TRBD2	TGTGCCAGCAGCCACAATTTCAGAACGCTAGCGGATTCTAACACCGGGGAGCTGTTTTTT	CASSHNFRTLADSNTGELFF
TRBV25-1	TRBJ2-5	-	TRBD2	TGTGCCAGCAGTGAATCTTGGGAGACTAGCGGCCAAGAGACCCAGTACTTC	CASSESWETSGQETQYF
TRBV28	TRBJ2-7	-	-	TGTGCCAGCAGTTTACCCTTAGCGAGCTCCTACGAGCAGTACTTC	CASSLPLASSYEQYF
TRBV6-5	TRBJ2-7	-	-	TGTGCCAGCAGTTACTCCCCCACCTACGAGCAGTACTTC	CASSYSPTYEQYF
TRBV4-3	TRBJ1-1	-	-	TGCGCCAGCAGCCAACTCAGGGGTACGAACACTGAAGCTTTCTTT	CASSQLRGTNTEAFF
TRBV7-9	TRBJ2-2	-	-	TGTGCCAGCAGCCGAGAGTCGACCTTAAACACCGGGGAGCTGTTTTTT	CASSRESTLNTGELFF
TRBV5-1	TRBJ2-5	-	TRBD2	TGCGCCAGCAGCTTCCTAGCGGGGGGGCCGGTGTCGGAGACCCAGTACTTC	CASSFLAGGPVSETQYF
TRBV6-5	TRBJ1-6	-	-	TGTGCCAGCAGTTACGGGCATCCGAGGGAGAGTACACCCCTCCACTTT	CASSYGHPRESTPLHF
TRBV5-4	TRBJ2-3	-	TRBD2	TGTGCCAGCAGCTTGGGAGCGACACTAGCGGGAGCGGTAGATACGCAGTATTTT	CASSLGATLAGAVDTQYF
TRBV4-2	TRBJ2-1	few	TRBD2	TGTGCCAGCAGCCAAGATCATACTAGCGGACCCTACAATGAGCAGTTCTTC	CASSQDHTSGPYNEQFF
TRBV7-6	TRBJ2-5	once	TRBD2	TGTGCCAGCAGTCCAAGCGGGGGGGCGGGAGAGACCCAGTACTTC	CASSPSGGAGETQYF
TRBV11-2	TRBJ2-7	-	TRBD2	TGTGCCAGCAGTCCAATCCTTAGCGGGAGCAACGAGCAGTACTTC	CASSPILSGSNEQYF
TRBV29-1	TRBJ2-5	once	-	TGCAGCGTTGTTGGATCCGCCAGCGGGTGGTACCAAGAGACCCAGTACTTC	CSVVGSASGWYQETQYF
TRBV6-1	TRBJ1-3	-	-	TGTGCCAGCAGTGAATATCTGGGGGGGTACTCTGGAAACACCATATATTTT	CASSEYLGGYSGNTIYF
TRBV30	TRBJ2-5	-	TRBD2	TGTGCCTGGATCGGGAGGGGAATGGGGACCCAGTACTTC	CAWIGRGMGTQYF
TRBV25-1	TRBJ1-4	-	TRBD1	TGTGCCAGCAGTCAAGGGGGCGGACTGTTTTTT	CASSQGGGLFF
TRBV19	TRBJ2-2	-	TRBD2	TGTGCCAGTAGTATGACTAGCGGGAGTTATACCGGGGAGCTGTTTTTT	CASSMTSGSYTGELFF
TRBV6-5	TRBJ2-7	-	-	TGTGCCAGCAGTTACTCGCCGGACTCACTCTCCTACGAGCAGTACTTC	CASSYSPDSLSYEQYF
TRBV7-2	TRBJ2-7	few	TRBD1	TGTGCCAGCAGCTCCCGACAGGGGGGCTACGAGCAGTACTTC	CASSSRQGGYEQYF